A single sample gave rise to the 5 T cell receptor beta chains below, sequenced in a study of follicular helper T cells after annual influenza vaccination. TCRdb's table, derived via immunoSEQ multiplex PCR, lists solely in-frame clones and lacks some. Among 1,500 to 2,000 clones listed, 80% to 85% were seen once. Time point of the sample: 2015-2016 season, pre-vaccination. Sequencing used CXCR5+ CD38- circulating T follicular helper cells from blood, obtained on the day of influenza vaccination. Subset given: circulating Tfh, non-naive CD4+CXCR5+PD-1+ (ICOS+CD38+ or ICOS-CD38-). The receptors come from an adult who received the influenza vaccine.

The chain recombines TRBV6-1 with TRBJ2-4; 12 nucleotides line up with TRBD2. Germline trimming cut 6 bases from V and 4 bases from J; bases unmatched to any gene: 4. CDR1 and CDR2 from the germline V gene are MNHNS and SASEGT. CDR3 length equals 15 residues. The CDR3 DNA follows: TGTGCCAGCAGCCACGGACTAGCGGGGAAAAACATTCAGTACTTC. This translates into CASSHGLAGKNIQYF.

The chain employs TRBV19 and TRBJ2-5, with 10 bases lining up with TRBD1. Trimming took 4 bases from V and 2 from J; bases not matched to a gene: 4. The CDR3 has 15 residues. The germline V gene encodes CDR1 LNHDA and CDR2 SQIVND (reference sequence). The chain's CDR3 is CASSNLGQGQETQYF. Written as DNA, the CDR3 is TGTGCCAGTAGTAACCTGGGACAGGGGCAAGAGACCCAGTACTTC.

The CDR3 loop is CASSLDTGTFSIQYF. The CDR3 DNA reads TGTGCCAGCTCACTAGATACCGGGACATTTAGCATTCAGTACTTC. The genes are TRBV18 and TRBJ2-4; tentatively, D is TRBD1 (6 bases). The germline CDR1 and CDR2 sequences are KGHSH and LQKENI. This CDR3 comprises 15 residues. The V end was cut by 4 bases, the J end by 9 bases, with 19 bases between.

This rearrangement joins TRBV11-3 to TRBJ1-1, with TRBD1 as a possible D gene (5 bases). Germline V gene sequence: CDR1 SGHNT, CDR2 YENEEA. The germline V and J ends were trimmed by 1 base and 2 bases, with 8 bases remaining between them. The CDR3 has 14 residues. The CDR3: CASSLGGGNTEAFF. The CDR3 region has the DNA TGTGCCAGCAGCTTAGGGGGGGGTAACACTGAAGCTTTCTTT.

This chain uses TRBV28 with TRBJ1-5; a weak D match, TRBD1 (6 bases). V gave up 0 bases and J gave up 5 bases, with 8 bases separating them. This CDR3 comprises 14 residues. Germline lookup yields CDR1 MDHEN and CDR2 SYDVKM. In DNA form, the CDR3 reads TGTGCCAGCAGTTTATGGGACAGAGATCAGCCCCAGCATTTT. This codes for CASSLWDRDQPQHF.